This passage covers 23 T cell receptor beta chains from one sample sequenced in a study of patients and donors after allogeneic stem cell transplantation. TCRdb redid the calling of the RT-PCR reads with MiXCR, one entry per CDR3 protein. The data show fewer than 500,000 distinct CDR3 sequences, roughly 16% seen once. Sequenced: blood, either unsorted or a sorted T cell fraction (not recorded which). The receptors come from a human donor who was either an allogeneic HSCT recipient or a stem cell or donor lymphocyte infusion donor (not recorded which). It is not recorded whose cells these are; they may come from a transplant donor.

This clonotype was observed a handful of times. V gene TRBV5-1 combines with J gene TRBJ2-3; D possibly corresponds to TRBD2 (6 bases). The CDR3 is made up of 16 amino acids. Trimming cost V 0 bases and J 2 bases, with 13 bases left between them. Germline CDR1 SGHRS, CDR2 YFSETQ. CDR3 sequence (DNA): TGCGCCAGCAGCTTGGCCACTGCGGGGAACACAGATACGCAGTATTTT. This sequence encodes CASSLATAGNTDTQYF.

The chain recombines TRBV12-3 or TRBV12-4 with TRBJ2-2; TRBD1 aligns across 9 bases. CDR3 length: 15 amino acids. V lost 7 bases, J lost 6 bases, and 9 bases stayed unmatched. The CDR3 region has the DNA TGTGCCAGCACCACCGGGACAGGGAGGGCCGGGGAGCTGTTTTTT. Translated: CASTTGTGRAGELFF.

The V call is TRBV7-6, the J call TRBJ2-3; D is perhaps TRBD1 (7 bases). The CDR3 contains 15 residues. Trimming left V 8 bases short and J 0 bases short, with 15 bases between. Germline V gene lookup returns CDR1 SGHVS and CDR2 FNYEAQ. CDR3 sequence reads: CASFQGGPSTDTQYF. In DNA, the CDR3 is TGTGCCAGCTTCCAGGGGGGACCTAGCACAGATACGCAGTATTTT.

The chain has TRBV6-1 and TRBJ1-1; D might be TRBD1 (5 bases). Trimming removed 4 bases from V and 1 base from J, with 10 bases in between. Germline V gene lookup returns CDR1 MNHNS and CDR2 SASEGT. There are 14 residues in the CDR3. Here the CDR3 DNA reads TGTGCCAGCAGTGTCACCGGGACGAACACTGAAGCTTTCTTT. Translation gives CASSVTGTNTEAFF.

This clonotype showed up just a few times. The CDR3 DNA sequence: TGCGCCAGCAGTCGGACAGTACAAGAGACCCAGTACTTC. This sequence encodes CASSRTVQETQYF. V is TRBV4-3 and J is TRBJ2-5; maybe TRBD1 (6 bases). The germline V gene has CDR1 LGHNA and CDR2 YSLEER. With 6 bases removed from V and 2 bases from J, the gap between germline ends came to 10 bases. This CDR3 is built from 13 residues.

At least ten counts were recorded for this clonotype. This CDR3 reads CASSLEGVVAKNIQYF. The CDR3 nucleotides read TGCGCCAGCAGCTTGGAAGGGGTAGTGGCCAAAAACATTCAGTACTTC. The chain employs TRBV5-1 and TRBJ2-4; D is possibly TRBD1 (5 bases). In germline, CDR1 is SGHRS, CDR2 YFSETQ. The CDR3 has 16 residues. Trimming cost V 0 bases and J 1 base, with 11 bases left between them.

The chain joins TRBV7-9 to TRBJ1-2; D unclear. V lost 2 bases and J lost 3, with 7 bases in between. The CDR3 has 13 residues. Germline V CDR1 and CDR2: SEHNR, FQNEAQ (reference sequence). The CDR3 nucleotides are TGTGCCAGCAGCTTATGGTTGGACTATGGCTACACCTTC. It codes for CASSLWLDYGYTF.

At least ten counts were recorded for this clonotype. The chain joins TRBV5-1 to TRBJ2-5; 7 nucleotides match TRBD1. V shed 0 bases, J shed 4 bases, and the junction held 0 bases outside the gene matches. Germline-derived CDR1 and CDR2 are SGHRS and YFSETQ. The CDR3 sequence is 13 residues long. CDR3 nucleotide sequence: TGCGCCAGCAGCTTGGAGGGGGCAGAGACCCAGTACTTC. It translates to CASSLEGAETQYF.

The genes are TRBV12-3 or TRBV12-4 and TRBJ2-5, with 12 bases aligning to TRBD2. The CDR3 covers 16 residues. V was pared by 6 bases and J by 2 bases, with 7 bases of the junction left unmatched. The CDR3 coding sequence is TGTGCCAGCAGGAGGGGACTAGCGGGCGCGCAAGAGACCCAGTACTTC. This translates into CASRRGLAGAQETQYF.

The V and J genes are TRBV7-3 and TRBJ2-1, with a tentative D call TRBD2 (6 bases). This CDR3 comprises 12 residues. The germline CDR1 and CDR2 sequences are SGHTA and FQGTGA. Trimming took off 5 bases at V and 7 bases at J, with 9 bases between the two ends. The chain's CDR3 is CASSHRENEQFF. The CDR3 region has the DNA TGTGCCAGCAGCCATCGGGAGAATGAGCAGTTCTTC.

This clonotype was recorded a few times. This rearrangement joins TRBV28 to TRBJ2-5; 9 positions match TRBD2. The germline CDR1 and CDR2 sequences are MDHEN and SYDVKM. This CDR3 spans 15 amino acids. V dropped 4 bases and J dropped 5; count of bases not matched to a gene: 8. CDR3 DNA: TGTGCCAGCAGTTCCGGCGGGAGGGCCGAGGAGACCCAGTACTTC. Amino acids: CASSSGGRAEETQYF. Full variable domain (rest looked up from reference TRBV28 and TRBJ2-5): DVKVTQSSRYLVKRTGEKVFLECVQDMDHENMFWYRQDPGLGLRLIYFSYDVKMKEKGDIPEGYSVSREKKERFSLILESASTNQTSMYLCASSSGGRAEETQYFGPGTRLLVL.

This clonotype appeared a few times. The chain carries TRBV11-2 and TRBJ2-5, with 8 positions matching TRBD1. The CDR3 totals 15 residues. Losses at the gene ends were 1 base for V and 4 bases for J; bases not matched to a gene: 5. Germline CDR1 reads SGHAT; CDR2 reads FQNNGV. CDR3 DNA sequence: TGTGCCAGCAGCTTAGGTGCAGGGGGCAGAGAGACCCAGTACTTC. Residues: CASSLGAGGRETQYF.

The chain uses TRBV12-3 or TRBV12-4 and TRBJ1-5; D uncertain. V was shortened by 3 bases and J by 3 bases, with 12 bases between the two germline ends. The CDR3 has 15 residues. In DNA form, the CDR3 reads TGTGCCAGCAGTTTCGGACGGGGAATCAATCAGCCCCAGCATTTT. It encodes CASSFGRGINQPQHF.

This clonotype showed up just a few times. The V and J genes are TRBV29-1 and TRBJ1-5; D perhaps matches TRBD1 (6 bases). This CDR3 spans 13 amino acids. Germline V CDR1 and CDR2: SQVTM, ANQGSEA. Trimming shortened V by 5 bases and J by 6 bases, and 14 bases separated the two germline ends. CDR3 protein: CSVRTGSSQPQHF. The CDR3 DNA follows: TGCAGCGTTAGAACAGGGAGCTCTCAGCCCCAGCATTTT.

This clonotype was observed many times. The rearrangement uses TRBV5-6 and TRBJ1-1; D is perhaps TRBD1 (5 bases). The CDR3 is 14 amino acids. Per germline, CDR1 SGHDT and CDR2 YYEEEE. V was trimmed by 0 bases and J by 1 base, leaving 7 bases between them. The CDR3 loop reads CASSLGGKNTEAFF. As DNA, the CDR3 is TGTGCCAGCAGCTTGGGGGGCAAGAACACTGAAGCTTTCTTT.

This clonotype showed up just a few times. CDR3 coding DNA: TGTGCCAGCGCCCCCGGGGGGCCTTCCTACGAGCAGTACTTC. It specifies CASAPGGPSYEQYF. The chain is built from TRBV27 and TRBJ2-7; D possibly corresponds to TRBD2 (7 bases). CDR1 is MNHEY, CDR2 SMNVEV, per germline (reference sequence). Trimming left V 8 bases short and J 1 base short, with 15 bases between. The CDR3 covers 14 residues.

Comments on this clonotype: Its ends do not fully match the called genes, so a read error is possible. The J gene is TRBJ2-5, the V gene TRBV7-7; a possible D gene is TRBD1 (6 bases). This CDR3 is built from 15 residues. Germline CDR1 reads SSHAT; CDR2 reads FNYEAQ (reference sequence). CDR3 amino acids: CASSILTGHQETQYF. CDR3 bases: TGTGCTAGCAGCATCCTGACAGGTCACCAAGAGACCCAGTACTTC.

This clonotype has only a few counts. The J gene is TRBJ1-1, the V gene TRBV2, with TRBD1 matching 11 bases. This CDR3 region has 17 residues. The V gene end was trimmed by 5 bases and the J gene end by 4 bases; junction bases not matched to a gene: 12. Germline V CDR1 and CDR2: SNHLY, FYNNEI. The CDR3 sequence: CASSFRRPGTGGTEAFF. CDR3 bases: TGTGCCAGCAGTTTCAGGCGTCCCGGGACAGGGGGCACTGAAGCTTTCTTT.

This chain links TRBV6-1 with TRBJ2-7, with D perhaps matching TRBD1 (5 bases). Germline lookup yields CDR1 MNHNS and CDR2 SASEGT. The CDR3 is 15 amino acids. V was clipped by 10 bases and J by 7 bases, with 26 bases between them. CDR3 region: CANFLDKPPSVEQYF. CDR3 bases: TGTGCCAACTTCCTGGACAAACCGCCCTCTGTGGAGCAGTACTTC.

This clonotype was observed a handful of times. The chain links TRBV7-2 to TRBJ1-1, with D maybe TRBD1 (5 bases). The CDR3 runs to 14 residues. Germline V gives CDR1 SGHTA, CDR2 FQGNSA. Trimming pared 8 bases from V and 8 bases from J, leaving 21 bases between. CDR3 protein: CASGRGSIEVEAFF. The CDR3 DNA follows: TGTGCCAGCGGACGGGGGAGCATCGAGGTAGAAGCTTTCTTT.

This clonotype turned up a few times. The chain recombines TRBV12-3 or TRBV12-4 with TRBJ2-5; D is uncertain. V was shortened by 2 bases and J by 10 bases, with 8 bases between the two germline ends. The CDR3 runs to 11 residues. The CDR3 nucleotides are TGTGCCAGCAGTTTAAGTAAGGACCAGTACTTC. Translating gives CASSLSKDQYF.

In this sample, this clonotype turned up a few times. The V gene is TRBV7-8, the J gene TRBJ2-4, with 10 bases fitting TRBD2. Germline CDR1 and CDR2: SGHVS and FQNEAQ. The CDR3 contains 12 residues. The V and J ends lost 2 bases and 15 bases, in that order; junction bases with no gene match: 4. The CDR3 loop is CASSLLAGVRYF. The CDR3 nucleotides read TGTGCCAGCAGCTTACTAGCGGGAGTGAGGTACTTC.

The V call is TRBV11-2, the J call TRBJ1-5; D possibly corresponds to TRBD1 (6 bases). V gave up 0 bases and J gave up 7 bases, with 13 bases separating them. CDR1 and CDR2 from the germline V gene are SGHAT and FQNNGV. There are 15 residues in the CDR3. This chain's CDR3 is CASSLEGSDSQPQHF. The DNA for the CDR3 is TGTGCCAGCAGCTTAGAGGGATCGGACAGCCAGCCCCAGCATTTT. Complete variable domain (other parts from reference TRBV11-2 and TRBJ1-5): EAGVAQSPRYKIIEKRQSVAFWCNPISGHATLYWYQQILGQGPKLLIQFQNNGVVDDSQLPKDRFSAERLKGVDSTLKIQPAKLEDSAVYLCASSLEGSDSQPQHFGDGTRLSIL.